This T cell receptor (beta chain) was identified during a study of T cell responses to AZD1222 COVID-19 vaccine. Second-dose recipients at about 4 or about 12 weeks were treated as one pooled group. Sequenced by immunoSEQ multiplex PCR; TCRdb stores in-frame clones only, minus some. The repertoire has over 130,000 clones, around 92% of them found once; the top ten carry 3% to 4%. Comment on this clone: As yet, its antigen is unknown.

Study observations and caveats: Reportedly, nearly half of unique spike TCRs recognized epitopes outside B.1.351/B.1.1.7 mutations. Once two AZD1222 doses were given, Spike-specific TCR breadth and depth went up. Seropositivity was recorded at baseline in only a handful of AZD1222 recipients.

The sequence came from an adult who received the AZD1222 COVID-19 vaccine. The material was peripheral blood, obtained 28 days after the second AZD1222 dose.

The CDR3 DNA follows: TGTGCCAGCAGCTTAAGTTCGGGCACGAGGGGTAACTATGGCTACACCTTC. This translates into CASSLSSGTRGNYGYTF. The chain joins TRBV7-2 to TRBJ1-2; D perhaps matches TRBD1 (5 bases). The length of the CDR3 is 17 residues. Trimming removed 2 bases from V and 1 base from J, with 17 bases in between. Germline V lookup: CDR1 SGHTA, CDR2 FQGNSA.